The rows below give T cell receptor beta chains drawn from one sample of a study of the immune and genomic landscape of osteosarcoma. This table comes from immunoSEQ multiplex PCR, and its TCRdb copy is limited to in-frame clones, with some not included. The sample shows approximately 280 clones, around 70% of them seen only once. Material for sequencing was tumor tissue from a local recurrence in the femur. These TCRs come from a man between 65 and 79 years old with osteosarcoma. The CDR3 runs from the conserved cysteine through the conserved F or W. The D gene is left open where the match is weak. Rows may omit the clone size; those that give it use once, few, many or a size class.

cdr3_nt: TGTGCCAGCAGTCCCGGGAGTAGCAATCAGCCCCAGCATTTT; cdr3_aa: CASSPGSSNQPQHF; v_call: TRBV2; clone_size: .; d_call: .; j_call: TRBJ1-5
cdr3_nt: TGTGCCAGCAGTGGACAGGGTGCCACCGGGGAGCTGTTTTTT; cdr3_aa: CASSGQGATGELFF; v_call: TRBV25-1; clone_size: .; d_call: TRBD1; j_call: TRBJ2-2
cdr3_nt: TGTGCCAGTAGGGAGTCGAATGGCTACACCTTC; cdr3_aa: CASRESNGYTF; v_call: TRBV19; clone_size: few; d_call: .; j_call: TRBJ1-2
cdr3_nt: TGTGCCAGTACTCCATTCGGGCAGGGATACTACAATGAGCAGTTCTTC; cdr3_aa: CASTPFGQGYYNEQFF; v_call: TRBV19; clone_size: .; d_call: .; j_call: TRBJ2-1
cdr3_nt: TGTGCCAGCAGCCAAGGGGCAGGGGCCTATGGCTACACCTTC; cdr3_aa: CASSQGAGAYGYTF; v_call: TRBV14; clone_size: .; d_call: .; j_call: TRBJ1-2
cdr3_nt: TGTGCCAGCAGCGGTAGCGGTGTCCGCGAGACCCAGTACTTC; cdr3_aa: CASSGSGVRETQYF; v_call: TRBV9; clone_size: few; d_call: .; j_call: TRBJ2-5
cdr3_nt: TGCGCCAGCAGCTCAGACAGCGGGGCCTACAATGAGCAGTTCTTC; cdr3_aa: CASSSDSGAYNEQFF; v_call: TRBV5-1; clone_size: .; d_call: TRBD2; j_call: TRBJ2-1
cdr3_nt: TGCAGTGCTGCACAGGTTTCCGAGCAGTACTTC; cdr3_aa: CSAAQVSEQYF; v_call: TRBV20-1; clone_size: .; d_call: .; j_call: TRBJ2-7
cdr3_nt: TGTGCCAGCAGCCAAGATCGGTTCCGGGACACCAAAGAGACCCAGTACTTC; cdr3_aa: CASSQDRFRDTKETQYF; v_call: TRBV14; clone_size: .; d_call: .; j_call: TRBJ2-5
cdr3_nt: TGTGCCAGCAGCTTAGTTGGGAACACTGAAGCTTTCTTT; cdr3_aa: CASSLVGNTEAFF; v_call: TRBV7-9; clone_size: .; d_call: .; j_call: TRBJ1-1
cdr3_nt: TGTGCCACCGGAACCACTCAGGACTATGGCTACACCTTC; cdr3_aa: CATGTTQDYGYTF; v_call: TRBV6-5; clone_size: .; d_call: .; j_call: TRBJ1-2
cdr3_nt: TGTGCCAGTAGTAGCCACCGGGACAGCTACTATGGCTACACCTTC; cdr3_aa: CASSSHRDSYYGYTF; v_call: TRBV19; clone_size: .; d_call: TRBD1; j_call: TRBJ1-2
cdr3_nt: TGCGCCAGCAGCTTGGGACAGGGGGCGGGCTATGGCTACACCTTC; cdr3_aa: CASSLGQGAGYGYTF; v_call: TRBV5-1; clone_size: .; d_call: TRBD1; j_call: TRBJ1-2
cdr3_nt: TGTGCCAGCAGATTACCGGGGGTCTCTGGAAACACCATATATTTT; cdr3_aa: CASRLPGVSGNTIYF; v_call: TRBV13; clone_size: .; d_call: .; j_call: TRBJ1-3
cdr3_nt: TGCGCCAGCAGCTCGGCTAGGGGGTGGGAGTCAGGCGGCTACACCTTC; cdr3_aa: CASSSARGWESGGYTF; v_call: TRBV5-1; clone_size: few; d_call: .; j_call: TRBJ1-2
cdr3_nt: TGTGCCAGCAGCCAAGCGGCAGGGCGAAGCTATGGCTACACCTTC; cdr3_aa: CASSQAAGRSYGYTF; v_call: TRBV27; clone_size: .; d_call: .; j_call: TRBJ1-2
cdr3_nt: TGTGCCTGGGGAAGGTGGGGGGCGAAGAATGGCTACACCTTC; cdr3_aa: CAWGRWGAKNGYTF; v_call: TRBV30; clone_size: few; d_call: .; j_call: TRBJ1-2
cdr3_nt: TGTGCCAGCAGCGTACAAGGGGGGGGCCACCAAGAGACCCAGTACTTC; cdr3_aa: CASSVQGGGHQETQYF; v_call: TRBV9; clone_size: .; d_call: .; j_call: TRBJ2-5
cdr3_nt: TGTGCCAGCAGCTTAGCAGGGGAGGACACTGAAGCTTTCTTT; cdr3_aa: CASSLAGEDTEAFF; v_call: TRBV7-9; clone_size: .; d_call: .; j_call: TRBJ1-1
cdr3_nt: TGTGCCAGCAGCTTGGTCTCAGGGGGCGAGCAGTACTTC; cdr3_aa: CASSLVSGGEQYF; v_call: TRBV5-4; clone_size: .; d_call: TRBD1; j_call: TRBJ2-7
cdr3_nt: TGTGCCTGGAGTGTAATGACTAGCGGGGGGCGTCGCACCGGGGAGCTGTTTTTT; cdr3_aa: CAWSVMTSGGRRTGELFF; v_call: TRBV30; clone_size: .; d_call: TRBD2; j_call: TRBJ2-2
cdr3_nt: TGTGCCAGCAGTGAAAATCGGGGCATGAACACTGAAGCTTTCTTT; cdr3_aa: CASSENRGMNTEAFF; v_call: TRBV6-1; clone_size: few; d_call: .; j_call: TRBJ1-1
cdr3_nt: TGCGCCAGCGCGTTAGGGACGAACACTGAAGCTTTCTTT; cdr3_aa: CASALGTNTEAFF; v_call: TRBV5-1; clone_size: .; d_call: .; j_call: TRBJ1-1
cdr3_nt: TGCGCCAGCAGCCAAGATCGTGGCAGGCTCCCTTATGGCTACACCTTC; cdr3_aa: CASSQDRGRLPYGYTF; v_call: TRBV4-1; clone_size: .; d_call: .; j_call: TRBJ1-2
cdr3_nt: TGTGCCAGCAGAAAAGGACAGGCGAAGAACACTGAAGCTTTCTTT; cdr3_aa: CASRKGQAKNTEAFF; v_call: TRBV11-2; clone_size: few; d_call: TRBD1; j_call: TRBJ1-1
cdr3_nt: TGTGCCAGTAGTAAAACAAAGCCTTATGAAGCTTTCTTT; cdr3_aa: CASSKTKPYEAFF; v_call: TRBV19; clone_size: few; d_call: .; j_call: TRBJ1-1
cdr3_nt: TGCGCCAGCAGCTTGGGACCGGGGGACAATCAGCCCCAGCATTTT; cdr3_aa: CASSLGPGDNQPQHF; v_call: TRBV5-1; clone_size: .; d_call: .; j_call: TRBJ1-5
cdr3_nt: TGTGCCAGCACCTATACAGATACGCAGTATTTT; cdr3_aa: CASTYTDTQYF; v_call: TRBV7-9; clone_size: few; d_call: .; j_call: TRBJ2-3
cdr3_nt: TGTGCCAGTAGTCGATCACAGGGTTCCGTCTATAATTCACCCCTCCACTTT; cdr3_aa: CASSRSQGSVYNSPLHF; v_call: TRBV19; clone_size: .; d_call: .; j_call: TRBJ1-6
cdr3_nt: TGCGCCAGCAGTGAGTCAAGGGTGCCTGGAAACACCATATATTTT; cdr3_aa: CASSESRVPGNTIYF; v_call: TRBV10-1; clone_size: hyperexpanded; d_call: .; j_call: TRBJ1-3
cdr3_nt: TGTGCCAGCTCACTTCTCGGGACAGGGGTTCTCTATGAGCAGTTCTTC; cdr3_aa: CASSLLGTGVLYEQFF; v_call: TRBV18; clone_size: .; d_call: TRBD1; j_call: TRBJ2-1
cdr3_nt: TGTGCCAGCAGTTACTTGGGACGGAACCAAGAGACCCAGTACTTC; cdr3_aa: CASSYLGRNQETQYF; v_call: TRBV6-5; clone_size: .; d_call: .; j_call: TRBJ2-5
cdr3_nt: TGTGCCAGCAGCTTAGAGGCCTGGGATACGCAGTATTTT; cdr3_aa: CASSLEAWDTQYF; v_call: TRBV11-3; clone_size: .; d_call: .; j_call: TRBJ2-3
cdr3_nt: TGCGCCAGCACGACGCAATTACCCGGACAAGGGGGCCATTCACCCCTCCACTTT; cdr3_aa: CASTTQLPGQGGHSPLHF; v_call: TRBV10-2; clone_size: .; d_call: TRBD1; j_call: TRBJ1-6
cdr3_nt: TGCGCCAGCAGCGTTACCGGGACAGCGCAAACCGGGGAGCTGTTTTTT; cdr3_aa: CASSVTGTAQTGELFF; v_call: TRBV5-1; clone_size: once; d_call: TRBD1; j_call: TRBJ2-2
cdr3_nt: TGTGCCAGCAGCTTAGTCGGCCCGGCGGCAGGCGGACTCCCCTCGGTCACCGGGGAGCTGTTTTTT; cdr3_aa: CASSLVGPAAGGLPSVTGELFF; v_call: TRBV7-6; clone_size: .; d_call: .; j_call: TRBJ2-2
cdr3_nt: TGTGCCAGCAGCTTACTAGCGGGGGGGAACACCGGGGAGCTGTTTTTT; cdr3_aa: CASSLLAGGNTGELFF; v_call: TRBV5-4; clone_size: .; d_call: TRBD2; j_call: TRBJ2-2
cdr3_nt: TGTGCCAGCAGCTTGCTTATCGCAAGTGCTGGAAACACCATATATTTT; cdr3_aa: CASSLLIASAGNTIYF; v_call: TRBV5-6; clone_size: .; d_call: .; j_call: TRBJ1-3
cdr3_nt: TGTGCCAGCGGGCGGCACCAAGAGACCCAGTACTTC; cdr3_aa: CASGRHQETQYF; v_call: TRBV27; clone_size: .; d_call: .; j_call: TRBJ2-5
cdr3_nt: TGTGCCAGCAGCGAGGACATTTCCTACGAGCAGTACTTC; cdr3_aa: CASSEDISYEQYF; v_call: TRBV5-6; clone_size: few; d_call: .; j_call: TRBJ2-7
cdr3_nt: TGTGCCAGCAGCTCGACAGGGACATATGGCTACACCTTC; cdr3_aa: CASSSTGTYGYTF; v_call: TRBV11-2; clone_size: .; d_call: TRBD1; j_call: TRBJ1-2
cdr3_nt: TGTGCCAGCAGTGAAACTCGGAGGGGTGAAAAACTGTTTTTT; cdr3_aa: CASSETRRGEKLFF; v_call: TRBV25-1; clone_size: .; d_call: .; j_call: TRBJ1-4
cdr3_nt: TGTGCCAGCAGCTTTACAGGAGGTGACTATGGCTACACCTTC; cdr3_aa: CASSFTGGDYGYTF; v_call: TRBV7-2; clone_size: .; d_call: .; j_call: TRBJ1-2
cdr3_nt: TGTGCCAGCATCCTAGCGGGGCCCAGCTACGAGCAGTACTTC; cdr3_aa: CASILAGPSYEQYF; v_call: TRBV6-1; clone_size: few; d_call: TRBD2; j_call: TRBJ2-7
cdr3_nt: TGTGCCAGCAGTACATCGTCCCTGGGGCAGCCCCAGCATTTT; cdr3_aa: CASSTSSLGQPQHF; v_call: TRBV2; clone_size: hyperexpanded; d_call: .; j_call: TRBJ1-5
cdr3_nt: TGTGCCAGCAGTGAAGGTAGCGGGGGTCAGGATACGCAGTATTTT; cdr3_aa: CASSEGSGGQDTQYF; v_call: TRBV6-1; clone_size: .; d_call: TRBD2; j_call: TRBJ2-3
cdr3_nt: TGTGCCACCAGCGGATCCGTGGGAGTCACTGAAGCTTTCTTT; cdr3_aa: CATSGSVGVTEAFF; v_call: TRBV15; clone_size: .; d_call: .; j_call: TRBJ1-1
cdr3_nt: TGTGCCAGCAGTTACCAGGGGGCTCAAACCCCGGAGACCCAGTACTTC; cdr3_aa: CASSYQGAQTPETQYF; v_call: TRBV6-5; clone_size: .; d_call: TRBD1; j_call: TRBJ2-5
cdr3_nt: TGTGCCAGCAGCTTGGAAGCGGGGGGGACCTACAATGAGCAGTTCTTC; cdr3_aa: CASSLEAGGTYNEQFF; v_call: TRBV5-5; clone_size: few; d_call: TRBD2; j_call: TRBJ2-1
cdr3_nt: TGTGCCAGCAGCCCATTGAGGAACACTGAAGCTTTCTTT; cdr3_aa: CASSPLRNTEAFF; v_call: TRBV11-2; clone_size: .; d_call: .; j_call: TRBJ1-1
cdr3_nt: TGTGCCAGCAGCCCCAGGGTAAATCAGCCCCAGCATTTT; cdr3_aa: CASSPRVNQPQHF; v_call: TRBV6-6; clone_size: .; d_call: .; j_call: TRBJ1-5
cdr3_nt: TGTGCCAGCAGCGCTACATGGGGCGGGGAGCTGTTTTTT; cdr3_aa: CASSATWGGELFF; v_call: TRBV7-9; clone_size: once; d_call: .; j_call: TRBJ2-2
cdr3_nt: TGTGCCAGCAGCCAAGGGACCGATTCACCCCTCCACTTT; cdr3_aa: CASSQGTDSPLHF; v_call: TRBV4-2; clone_size: few; d_call: .; j_call: TRBJ1-6
cdr3_nt: TGTGCCAGCAGCCAATCACGCACAGATACGCAGTATTTT; cdr3_aa: CASSQSRTDTQYF; v_call: TRBV5-6; clone_size: few; d_call: .; j_call: TRBJ2-3
cdr3_nt: TGTGCCAGCAGCAAAGGGGGAGCTAACTATGGCTACACCTTC; cdr3_aa: CASSKGGANYGYTF; v_call: TRBV7-8; clone_size: .; d_call: .; j_call: TRBJ1-2
cdr3_nt: TGTGCCAGCAGCCTTGAGGCCCGGAGCTCCTACGAGCAGTACTTC; cdr3_aa: CASSLEARSSYEQYF; v_call: TRBV7-6; clone_size: .; d_call: .; j_call: TRBJ2-7
cdr3_nt: TGCGCCAGCAGTGAGAACCCACACAATGAGCAGTTCTTC; cdr3_aa: CASSENPHNEQFF; v_call: TRBV10-1; clone_size: .; d_call: .; j_call: TRBJ2-1